The entry below gives a single T cell receptor (beta chain) sequence along with its context. The antigen it recognizes is unknown. The input lacks base qualities; no much larger clone sits a single base away. Donors were healthy humans. According to the germline V gene (reference sequence), CDR1 reads PRHDT and CDR2 reads FYEKMQ. The junction shows trimming of 4 bases on V and 6 bases on J, and the gene matches do not reach 4 bases of it. Spanning cysteine to phenylalanine, the CDR3 consists of 15 amino acids. Left in the record is the CDR3 DNA by itself, 45 bases read in frame from the first base. This sample stems from a study of T cell repertoires and Cas9 in healthy adults (dated by TCRdb to 2017 to 2018). The study in broad terms: Multi-effector potency, cytotoxicity and lineage determination within the CD4 and CD8 compartments were characterized for SpCas9-reactive T cells. The study examined preexisting T cell immunity against the Streptococcus pyogenes Cas9 nuclease (SpCas9) used in CRISPR gene editing.

Library construction relied on the immunoSEQ multiplex PCR assay. TCRdb stores this immuneACCESS table with in-frame sequences only. Part of the clones is absent; in the studies checked, under half of the shortfall reflects unresolved V genes, and no reason is known for the rest. This sample has about 14,000 clones in its table, and 85% to 90% of those were observed once. Approximately 1.5% of the sample comes from the top ten. The study at large found these results: Proliferation and function of SpCas9-reactive effector T cells were reported to be mitigated in vitro by SpCas9-reactive regulatory T cells.

The clonotype originates from a human donor in good health. This sequence uses TRBV13 and TRBJ1-6; 9 middle bases align to TRBD1. The sequenced material came from Tregs (CD4+, CD25+, CD127-, CD137-, CD154-) from PBMCs; culture status not recorded. The DNA reads as follows: TGTGCCAGCAGCTCTCCGGGACAGGGTAATTCACCCCTCCACTTT. It specifies CASSSPGQGNSPLHF.